This entry lists 30 T cell receptor beta chains sequenced from one sample in a study of T cell responses to AZD1222 COVID-19 vaccine. Libraries were prepared by immunoSEQ multiplex PCR; TCRdb keeps only in-frame clonotypes and omits some of them. The data show under 150,000 clones, more than 85% seen once. The input for sequencing was peripheral blood, taken on day 0 of AZD1222 vaccination. These receptors originate from an adult in good health.

The V gene is TRBV9, the J gene TRBJ1-6; D not resolved. Germline assignment: CDR1 SGDLS and CDR2 YYNGEE. Trimming took 0 bases from V and 5 from J, leaving 3 bases between them. The CDR3 is 13 residues long. The DNA for the CDR3 is TGTGCCAGCAGCGTAGTCGATAATTCACCCCTCCACTTT. Its protein product is CASSVVDNSPLHF.

This sequence joins TRBV4-2 and TRBJ1-5; no clear D. The CDR3 loop spans 15 amino acids. Germline-derived CDR1 and CDR2 are LGHNA and YNFKEQ. V gave up 0 bases and J gave up 1 base, with 7 bases separating them. CDR3 in amino acids: CASSQDQGSNQPQHF. In DNA form, the CDR3 reads TGTGCCAGCAGCCAAGATCAAGGGAGCAATCAGCCCCAGCATTTT.

V and J are TRBV7-8 and TRBJ1-1; D ambiguous. The CDR3 is made up of 14 amino acids. CDR1 and CDR2 from the germline V gene are SGHVS and FQNEAQ. The V end was cut by 5 bases, the J end by 4 bases, with 14 bases between. DNA for the CDR3: TGTGCCAGCAGCCCAGAGGGCGGTAGCACTGAAGCTTTCTTT. Translation gives CASSPEGGSTEAFF.

This clone was observed once. The chain recombines TRBV2 with TRBJ1-3, with a weak D call TRBD1 (5 bases). The CDR3 extends over 18 amino acids. V dropped 10 bases and J dropped 0 bases, with 25 bases sitting between them. Germline V CDR1 and CDR2: SNHLY, FYNNEI. CDR3 amino acids: CAIIKKGGGAPSGNTIYF. For the CDR3, the DNA is TGTGCCATTATAAAAAAGGGCGGAGGGGCTCCCTCTGGAAACACCATATATTTT.

The chain couples TRBV6-5 to TRBJ1-1, with D uncertain. There are 15 residues in the CDR3. The V gene's germline CDR1 is MNHEY and CDR2 SVGAGI. V gave up 0 bases and J gave up 2 bases, with 10 bases separating them. CDR3 sequence: CASSYSGNLNTEAFF. DNA of the CDR3: TGTGCCAGCAGTTACTCAGGGAACCTTAACACTGAAGCTTTCTTT.

The V and J genes are TRBV5-1 and TRBJ2-5, with 14 bases lining up with TRBD2. Trimming cost V 5 bases and J 6 bases; bases outside gene matches: 9. The CDR3 has 16 amino acids. Germline values: CDR1 SGHRS, CDR2 YFSETQ. The CDR3 region has the DNA TGCGCCAGCAGGCCACCGGGGACTAGCGGGGGTCAGACCCAGTACTTC. Translated: CASRPPGTSGGQTQYF.

The chain carries TRBV30 and TRBJ1-2, with D uncertain. The CDR3 contains 14 residues. Germline CDR1 reads GTSNPN; CDR2 reads SVGIG (reference sequence). Trimming took off 0 bases at V and 4 bases at J, with 12 bases between the two ends. The CDR3 nucleotides are TGTGCCTGGAGTGTACCTCGGTCTTTCTATGGCTACACCTTC. Translation: CAWSVPRSFYGYTF.

This chain connects TRBV28 to TRBJ1-4, with 7 bases fitting TRBD1. Germline trimming cut 3 bases from V and 10 bases from J; bases unmatched to any gene: 26. Per germline, CDR1 MDHEN and CDR2 SYDVKM. The CDR3 loop spans 20 amino acids. Here the CDR3 DNA reads TGTGCCAGCAGTTTTTTTCTGCCGACAGGGACAACCGGGCCAAACTTAAAACTGTTTTTT. It encodes CASSFFLPTGTTGPNLKLFF.

This chain joins TRBV7-2 and TRBJ2-2; D uncertain. CDR3 length equals 16 residues. Per the germline V gene, CDR1 is SGHTA and CDR2 is FQGNSA. V gave up 2 bases and J gave up 3 bases, with 13 bases separating them. The CDR3 region is CASSLQSASYTGELFF. The DNA of the CDR3 is TGTGCCAGCAGCTTACAATCGGCGTCATACACCGGGGAGCTGTTTTTT.

This clone was seen only a few times. The rearrangement joins TRBV12-3 or TRBV12-4 to TRBJ2-4; 9 nucleotides match TRBD1. The V gene end was trimmed by 6 bases and the J gene end by 4 bases; junction bases not matched to a gene: 1. This CDR3 contains 13 residues. The CDR3 DNA follows: TGTGCCAGCAGGGGGACAGGGAAAAACATTCAGTACTTC. Translating gives CASRGTGKNIQYF.

The J gene is TRBJ2-1, the V gene TRBV4-2, with D unclear. Germline CDR1 reads LGHNA; CDR2 reads YNFKEQ. This CDR3 is 17 amino acids long. Trimming removed 0 bases from V and 7 bases from J, with 19 bases in between. In nucleotides, the CDR3 is TGTGCCAGCAGCCAAGAAGTAGGCCAGATCTTGGGTAATGAGCAGTTCTTC. Translating it yields CASSQEVGQILGNEQFF.

The V and J genes are TRBV5-6 and TRBJ1-2; D perhaps matches TRBD1 (5 bases). The CDR3 contains 18 residues. Per the germline V gene, CDR1 is SGHDT and CDR2 is YYEEEE. Between the trimmed V and J ends, which lost 1 base and 2 bases, there was a span of 21 bases. DNA for the CDR3: TGTGCCAGCAGCTTGCTAATCTTCCGGGACCTAGGAAACTATGGCTACACCTTC. Amino acids: CASSLLIFRDLGNYGYTF.

CDR3 bases: TGTGCCAGCAGCCAAGGGGACAGTGGGATCTACGAGCAGTACTTC. Protein product: CASSQGDSGIYEQYF. J is TRBJ2-7 and V is TRBV3-1 (or the pseudogene TRBV3-2), with 7 bases fitting TRBD1. The germline V gene encodes CDR1 LGHDT and CDR2 YNNKEL (reference sequence). The ends lost 1 base at V and 3 bases at J; junction bases unmatched: 6. The CDR3 totals 15 residues.

The rearrangement joins TRBV11-2 to TRBJ2-7; D ambiguous. The germline V gene has CDR1 SGHAT and CDR2 FQNNGV. V gave up 2 bases and J gave up 2 bases, with 10 bases separating them. The CDR3 extends over 14 amino acids. In nucleotides, the CDR3 is TGTGCCAGCAGCTTAATCAAGGTACCCTACGAGCAGTACTTC. As protein: CASSLIKVPYEQYF.

The V and J genes are TRBV30 and TRBJ1-5; TRBD1 matches 7 bases. V dropped 1 base and J dropped 5; count of bases not matched to a gene: 2. The germline V gene has CDR1 GTSNPN and CDR2 SVGIG (reference sequence). The CDR3 consists of 13 residues. The chain's CDR3 is CAWSGQGYQPQHF. The CDR3 nucleotides are TGTGCCTGGAGTGGACAGGGTTATCAGCCCCAGCATTTT.

The chain recombines TRBV5-4 with TRBJ2-5, with D perhaps TRBD1 (6 bases). The length of the CDR3 is 13 residues. Trimming removed 3 bases from V and 3 bases from J, with 9 bases in between. CDR1 and CDR2 (germline): SGHNT, YYREEE (reference sequence). The CDR3 DNA is TGTGCCAGCAGCTCATCAGGGGAAGAGACCCAGTACTTC. Encoded protein: CASSSSGEETQYF.

A few counts support this clone. This chain joins TRBV7-3 and TRBJ2-5, with D hard to call. CDR3 length: 13 amino acids. Trimming took 5 bases from V and 4 from J, leaving 11 bases between them. CDR1 is SGHTA and CDR2 is FQGTGA in the germline V gene. The CDR3 DNA follows: TGTGCCAGCAGCCAGAATAGAAGAGAGACCCAGTACTTC. It translates to CASSQNRRETQYF. The whole variable domain, filled in from reference TRBV7-3 and TRBJ2-5, reads GAGVSQTPSNKVTEKGKYVELRCDPISGHTALYWYRQSLGQGPEFLIYFQGTGAADDSGLPNDRFFAVRPEGSVSTLKIQRTERGDSAVYLCASSQNRRETQYFGPGTRLLVL.

The rearrangement links TRBV5-6 to TRBJ1-2; D gene unclear. Trimming removed 3 bases at V and 5 bases at J, with 11 bases between. This CDR3 is 13 amino acids long. Germline values: CDR1 SGHDT, CDR2 YYEEEE. The CDR3 DNA reads as TGTGCCAGCAGCTCCCAGAGTCTGTATGGCTACACCTTC. It is translated as CASSSQSLYGYTF.

The V call is TRBV7-3, the J call TRBJ1-6; 8 positions agree with TRBD1. J was trimmed by 8 bases and V by 2 bases; bases with no gene match: 5. The CDR3 is 15 residues long. The germline gives CDR1 SGHTA, CDR2 FQGTGA. CDR3 sequence: CASSLGTGTDSPLHF. The CDR3 DNA follows: TGTGCCAGCAGCTTAGGGACAGGAACCGATTCACCCCTCCACTTT.

The chain carries TRBV6-1 and TRBJ1-5; D gene uncertain. V was clipped by 1 base and J by 9 bases, with 7 bases between them. The CDR3 has 12 residues. Germline assignment: CDR1 MNHNS and CDR2 SASEGT. The CDR3: CASSEVKGPQHF. In DNA form, the CDR3 reads TGTGCCAGCAGTGAAGTGAAAGGGCCCCAGCATTTT.

This clone has only one observation. The CDR3 loop reads CASSLSALIADTGTQYF. CDR3 in DNA: TGTGCCAGCAGTTTATCGGCACTGATAGCGGACACAGGGACCCAGTACTTC. The rearrangement uses TRBV28 and TRBJ2-5, with D tentatively TRBD2 (6 bases). Per the germline V gene, CDR1 is MDHEN and CDR2 is SYDVKM. The CDR3 has 17 residues. V shed 1 base and J shed 7 bases, with 22 bases lying between them.

This sequence joins TRBV27 and TRBJ2-1; TRBD2 aligns across 7 bases. V lost 2 bases to trimming and J lost 3 bases; unmatched junction nucleotides: 4. Germline CDR1 and CDR2: MNHEY and SMNVEV (reference sequence). This CDR3 has 15 amino acids. As DNA, the CDR3 is TGTGCCAGCAGTTTAAGCGGGACGGGCTACAATGAGCAGTTCTTC. It specifies CASSLSGTGYNEQFF.

V and J are TRBV30 and TRBJ2-2; unclear D gene. V lost 3 bases and J 4 bases, leaving 12 bases between the germline ends. Looked up from germline, CDR1 is GTSNPN and CDR2 is SVGIG (reference sequence). This CDR3 contains 14 residues. The CDR3 loop reads CAWRSFRGTGELFF. In DNA form, the CDR3 reads TGTGCCTGGAGATCTTTTCGCGGCACCGGGGAGCTGTTTTTT.

The rearrangement uses TRBV7-2 and TRBJ2-7, with D unresolved. V lost 1 base and J lost 6, with 7 bases in between. This CDR3 has 12 amino acids. The germline V gene encodes CDR1 SGHTA and CDR2 FQGNSA. The CDR3 sequence is CASSLGRSEQYF. The DNA of the CDR3 is TGTGCCAGCAGCTTAGGCCGGTCCGAGCAGTACTTC.

This clone has only a few counts. V is TRBV11-2 and J is TRBJ2-7, with D tentatively TRBD1 (5 bases). The CDR3 contains 14 residues. The germline V and J ends were trimmed by 5 bases and 5 bases, with 16 bases remaining between them. Germline V gene lookup returns CDR1 SGHAT and CDR2 FQNNGV. This chain's CDR3 is CASSQGRVVDEQYF. CDR3 in DNA: TGTGCCAGCAGCCAGGGTCGGGTGGTGGACGAGCAGTACTTC.

The chain combines TRBV3-1 (or the pseudogene TRBV3-2) with TRBJ2-7; D is perhaps TRBD1 (5 bases). Germline CDR1 reads LGHDT; CDR2 reads YNNKEL (reference sequence). The CDR3 loop spans 14 amino acids. Deletions cut 1 base from V and 3 bases from J, with 10 bases between. CDR3 in amino acids: CASSQADRSYEQYF. The CDR3 bases are TGTGCCAGCAGCCAAGCTGACAGAAGCTACGAGCAGTACTTC.

This chain's CDR3 is CSGGTSGSRGYEQYF. In DNA form, the CDR3 reads TGCAGCGGAGGGACTAGCGGGAGTAGGGGTTACGAGCAGTACTTC. V usage is TRBV29-1 and J usage is TRBJ2-7, with 14 bases that match TRBD2. The V gene end was trimmed by 7 bases and the J gene end by 4 bases; junction bases not matched to a gene: 9. This CDR3 has 15 residues. Germline V gene lookup returns CDR1 SQVTM and CDR2 ANQGSEA.

This clone was counted once. V and J are TRBV28 and TRBJ2-7; D perhaps matches TRBD2 (5 bases). Trimming pared 3 bases from V and 0 bases from J, leaving 9 bases between. CDR3 size: 14 residues. CDR1 is MDHEN and CDR2 is SYDVKM in the germline V gene. The DNA of the CDR3 is TGTGCCAGCAGTTTGAGCGGTGCCTCCTACGAGCAGTACTTC. The encoded protein is CASSLSGASYEQYF.

The CDR3 DNA is TGCAGTGCCTTCTCGACAGGCGAGCAGTACTTC. The encoded protein is CSAFSTGEQYF. V gene TRBV20-1 combines with J gene TRBJ2-7; D possibly corresponds to TRBD1 (6 bases). This CDR3 region has 11 residues. Looked up from germline, CDR1 is DFQATT and CDR2 is SNEGSKA (reference sequence). The germline V and J ends were trimmed by 6 bases and 6 bases, with 12 bases remaining between them.

This rearrangement joins TRBV28 to TRBJ2-7, with a possible D match to TRBD1 (6 bases). The CDR3 loop spans 14 amino acids. Trimming left V 6 bases short and J 2 bases short, with 14 bases between. Germline V gene sequence: CDR1 MDHEN, CDR2 SYDVKM. CDR3 region: CASSPMDRPYEQYF. CDR3 nucleotides: TGTGCCAGCAGCCCTATGGACAGACCCTACGAGCAGTACTTC.